This T cell receptor (beta chain) came from a study of blood T cell repertoires in COVID-19. Sequenced by immunoSEQ multiplex PCR; TCRdb stores in-frame clones only, minus some. The sample lists around 290,000 clones; 90% to 95% were seen once. This TCR was recovered from a woman aged 25-40 years with COVID-19, enrolled during active disease. Source material: peripheral blood.

In DNA form, the CDR3 reads TGTGCCAGCAGCCTCCAAAAGACTAGCGGGTATTGGGATGAGCAGTTCTTC. Translated: CASSLQKTSGYWDEQFF. The chain links TRBV3-1 (or the pseudogene TRBV3-2) to TRBJ2-1, with TRBD2 matching 10 bases. V trimming: 4 bases; J trimming: 8 bases; junction bases outside the gene matches: 14. This CDR3 spans 17 amino acids. Germline V gene data show CDR1 as LGHDT and CDR2 as YNNKEL (reference sequence).